These 8 T cell receptor beta chains share one sample of origin, sequenced in a study of T-cell memory formation after mild COVID-19. TCRdb re-analysed the 5' RACE reads in MiXCR, keeping a single row per CDR3 protein. The data contain 580,000 or so distinct CDR3 sequences, roughly a sixth of them singletons. The sample taken for sequencing was PBMCs or a T cell subset sorted from them (not recorded which). The receptor source for this set is an adult woman who had mild COVID-19 (a few samples of this study predate the infection). Cell type and time point are not known.

This clonotype was seen more than once but under ten times. The chain has TRBV7-9 and TRBJ2-5; the D is unclear. V was cut by 3 bases and J by 5 bases, with 22 bases left in between. The CDR3 extends over 17 amino acids. Germline V CDR1 and CDR2: SEHNR, FQNEAQ (reference sequence). The CDR3 protein is CASSFLGPPRFRETQYF. CDR3 bases: TGTGCCAGCAGCTTCTTGGGTCCCCCCAGATTCCGGGAGACCCAGTACTTC.

The chain recombines TRBV7-9 with TRBJ1-2; D might be TRBD1 (6 bases). CDR1 and CDR2 from the germline V gene are SEHNR and FQNEAQ (reference sequence). This CDR3 has 14 residues. V lost 6 bases, J lost 2 bases, and 13 bases lay in between. The DNA for the CDR3 is TGTGCCAGCAGACATCGACAGGAGAACTATGGCTACACCTTC. Amino acid sequence: CASRHRQENYGYTF.

This chain uses TRBV12-3 or TRBV12-4 with TRBJ2-1; the match to TRBD2 covers 7 bases. This CDR3 is 15 amino acids long. V was pared by 2 bases and J by 9 bases, with 10 bases of the junction left unmatched. CDR3 DNA: TGTGCCAGCAGTTTAAGGAGCGGGACCGTCAGTGAGCAGTTCTTC. Translating it yields CASSLRSGTVSEQFF.

The chain couples TRBV7-2 to TRBJ1-1; D may be TRBD1 (6 bases). There are 13 residues in the CDR3. Trimming removed 5 bases at V and 8 bases at J, with 15 bases between. Germline V gene data show CDR1 as SGHTA and CDR2 as FQGNSA. CDR3 loop: CASSLRTEGEAFF. In nucleotides, the CDR3 is TGTGCCAGCAGCCTACGGACAGAAGGGGAAGCTTTCTTT.

This sequence joins TRBV30 and TRBJ1-5; D call uncertain. The CDR3 is made up of 14 amino acids. Germline V gene lookup returns CDR1 GTSNPN and CDR2 SVGIG (reference sequence). V lost 2 bases, J lost 4 bases, and 12 bases lay in between. The CDR3: CAWSRQTLNQPQHF. For the CDR3, the DNA is TGTGCCTGGAGTCGTCAGACCTTGAATCAGCCCCAGCATTTT. Full variable domain (outside the CDR3, taken from reference TRBV30 and TRBJ1-5): SQTIHQWPATLVQPVGSPLSLECTVEGTSNPNLYWYRQAAGRGLQLLFYSVGIGQISSEVPQNLSASRPQDRQFILSSKKLLLSDSGFYLCAWSRQTLNQPQHFGDGTRLSIL.

J is TRBJ2-3 and V is TRBV12-3 or TRBV12-4; D possibly corresponds to TRBD2 (7 bases). The CDR3 contains 15 residues. V was cut by 6 bases and J by 2 bases, with 15 bases left in between. The CDR3 protein is CASSYAGAVTDTQYF. CDR3 nucleotides: TGTGCCAGCAGCTACGCGGGGGCCGTCACAGATACGCAGTATTTT.

This clonotype was seen a few times. The J gene is TRBJ1-6, the V gene TRBV4-1; TRBD1 agrees at 10 bases. V lost 3 bases to trimming and J lost 3 bases; unmatched junction nucleotides: 5. Germline V gene sequence: CDR1 MGHRA, CDR2 YSYEKL. The CDR3 loop spans 17 amino acids. The CDR3 protein is CASSQTGGANYNSPLHF. The CDR3 bases are TGCGCCAGCAGCCAGACAGGGGGCGCCAACTATAATTCACCCCTCCACTTT.

This clonotype appeared many times. The chain links TRBV4-2 to TRBJ2-1; D is perhaps TRBD2 (6 bases). CDR3 length equals 17 residues. V was pared by 3 bases and J by 0 bases, with 15 bases between. The germline CDR1 and CDR2 sequences are LGHNA and YNFKEQ. CDR3 in amino acids: CASSQLGLEGSYNEQFF. CDR3 nucleotide sequence: TGTGCCAGCAGCCAGCTCGGCCTGGAGGGCTCCTACAATGAGCAGTTCTTC.